The 32 T cell receptor beta chains presented below share a single source sample, sequenced in a study of Ad26.COV2.S vaccination and SARS-CoV-2 variants. Some clones are missing from TCRdb's copy, which holds only in-frame ones; the method was immunoSEQ multiplex PCR. Of about 350,000 clones in the sample, approximately 86% are singletons; the top ten hold about 10%. Treatment specified: some 20 received Ad26.COV2.S at low or high dose, single or two shots; about 5 received placebo; per-sample allocation not given. Collection of samples fell on day 63 after the first vaccine or placebo injection. Sequenced material: peripheral blood, taken in a trial of Ad26.COV2.S vaccine versus placebo. All receptors come from a person aged 18-60 years who received the Ad26.COV2.S COVID-19 vaccine or a placebo.

The rearrangement joins TRBV7-8 to TRBJ2-3; possible D gene TRBD1, 5 bases. V gave up 2 bases and J gave up 6 bases, with 18 bases separating them. The CDR3 length is 16 residues. Germline CDR1 is SGHVS and CDR2 is FQNEAQ. The CDR3 DNA is TGTGCCAGCAGCTTAAGGGGTCAACTTCATTGGGATACGCAGTATTTT. Translation: CASSLRGQLHWDTQYF.

The rearrangement joins TRBV11-2 to TRBJ1-4, with TRBD1 matching over 11 bases. The CDR3 covers 14 residues. Trimming removed 5 bases from V and 7 bases from J; junction bases left unmatched: 3. Germline CDR1 reads SGHAT; CDR2 reads FQNNGV. CDR3 coding DNA: TGTGCCAGCAGCCTCGGGACAGGGGGTGAAAAACTGTTTTTT. It is translated as CASSLGTGGEKLFF. The variable domain in full, completed from reference TRBV11-2 and TRBJ1-4, reads EAGVAQSPRYKIIEKRQSVAFWCNPISGHATLYWYQQILGQGPKLLIQFQNNGVVDDSQLPKDRFSAERLKGVDSTLKIQPAKLEDSAVYLCASSLGTGGEKLFFGSGTQLSVL.

CDR3 bases: TGCAGTGTCGCCGAGCACGAGCAGTACTTC. As protein: CSVAEHEQYF. V usage is TRBV20-1 and J usage is TRBJ2-7; D is unresolved. Germline V gene sequence: CDR1 DFQATT, CDR2 SNEGSKA (reference sequence). The CDR3 is made up of 10 amino acids. V gave up 7 bases and J gave up 5 bases, with 9 bases separating them.

The rearrangement uses TRBV9 and TRBJ2-3; TRBD2 matches at 7 bases. Trimming removed 2 bases from V and 2 bases from J; junction bases left unmatched: 5. Looked up from germline, CDR1 is SGDLS and CDR2 is YYNGEE. The CDR3 consists of 15 residues. The CDR3 sequence is CASSVSGANTDTQYF. In DNA form, the CDR3 reads TGTGCCAGCAGCGTGAGCGGGGCGAACACAGATACGCAGTATTTT.

The chain employs TRBV6-5 and TRBJ2-7, with D perhaps assigned TRBD1 or TRBD2 (5 bases each). Trimming pared 6 bases from V and 5 bases from J, leaving 14 bases between. CDR1 MNHEY and CDR2 SVGAGI come from the germline V gene. There are 13 residues in the CDR3. CDR3 sequence reads: CASSNRGPNEQYF. The CDR3 bases are TGTGCCAGCAGCAACCGGGGACCGAACGAGCAGTACTTC.

The chain joins TRBV27 to TRBJ1-1; 8 bases map to TRBD1. V trimming: 0 bases; J trimming: 6 bases; junction bases outside the gene matches: 6. Germline CDR1 and CDR2: MNHEY and SMNVEV (reference sequence). The CDR3 has 15 amino acids. CDR3: CASSLSGQGASEAFF. CDR3 nucleotides: TGTGCCAGCAGTTTATCGGGGCAGGGGGCGTCTGAAGCTTTCTTT.

V usage is TRBV30 and J usage is TRBJ1-2; D gene ambiguous. CDR1 and CDR2 from the germline V gene are GTSNPN and SVGIG (reference sequence). The V and J ends lost 0 bases and 2 bases respectively, with 7 bases between them. The CDR3 contains 13 residues. The CDR3 is CAWSVHPNYGYTF. CDR3 nucleotide sequence: TGTGCCTGGAGTGTTCACCCCAACTATGGCTACACCTTC.

The table lists this clone with a count of one. J is TRBJ2-5 and V is TRBV7-2, with a weak D call TRBD2 (5 bases). Germline V lookup: CDR1 SGHTA, CDR2 FQGNSA. The CDR3 totals 14 residues. V dropped 2 bases and J dropped 7 bases, with 14 bases sitting between them. In DNA form, the CDR3 reads TGTGCCAGCAGCTTATCCCGCCCCGAGGGGACCCAGTACTTC. This gives the protein CASSLSRPEGTQYF.

The rearrangement joins TRBV9 to TRBJ1-1, with D hard to call. CDR1 is SGDLS, CDR2 YYNGEE, per germline. The CDR3 spans 13 residues. V gave up 3 bases and J gave up 3 bases, with 9 bases separating them. CDR3 DNA sequence: TGTGCCAGCAGCGCCCCTGCTCACACTGAAGCTTTCTTT. The encoded protein is CASSAPAHTEAFF.

This chain uses TRBV2 with TRBJ1-1; D is undetermined. This CDR3 region has 14 residues. Germline CDR1 reads SNHLY; CDR2 reads FYNNEI. Trimming pared 7 bases from V and 2 bases from J, leaving 14 bases between. The CDR3 protein is CASIEERVNTEAFF. CDR3 in DNA: TGTGCCAGCATTGAGGAAAGGGTTAACACTGAAGCTTTCTTT.

The chain carries TRBV28 and TRBJ1-2; D unresolved. Trimming removed 4 bases from V and 2 bases from J, with 11 bases in between. The CDR3 extends over 14 amino acids. CDR1 is MDHEN, CDR2 SYDVKM, per germline. The CDR3, as DNA: TGTGCCAGCAGTTCCGTCACCGGGAACTATGGCTACACCTTC. The encoded protein is CASSSVTGNYGYTF.

The chain carries TRBV5-1 and TRBJ1-6, with TRBD1 matching 8 bases. The CDR3 has 15 residues. V dropped 3 bases and J dropped 10; count of bases not matched to a gene: 9. Germline V gene data show CDR1 as SGHRS and CDR2 as YFSETQ. The CDR3 reads CASSSGQGTASPLHF. The CDR3 nucleotides are TGCGCCAGCAGCTCCGGACAGGGAACGGCGTCACCCCTCCACTTT.

In this sample, this clone turned up a few times. The chain couples TRBV27 to TRBJ1-6; tentatively, D is TRBD1 (6 bases). Germline CDR1 is MNHEY and CDR2 is SMNVEV (reference sequence). V lost 0 bases and J lost 9, with 18 bases in between. This CDR3 is 17 amino acids long. As DNA, the CDR3 is TGTGCCAGCAGTTTATCCTTGGAGTACAGGGAATTTTCACCCCTCCACTTT. Residues: CASSLSLEYREFSPLHF.

The sample holds a few counts of this clone. The rearrangement joins TRBV19 to TRBJ1-5; tentative D call: TRBD1 (5 bases). The CDR3 consists of 13 residues. The germline V gene has CDR1 LNHDA and CDR2 SQIVND (reference sequence). The V and J ends lost 8 bases and 3 bases respectively, with 11 bases between them. CDR3 coding DNA: TGTGCCAGTCAAGACAGTTACAATCAGCCCCAGCATTTT. This translates into CASQDSYNQPQHF.

This chain joins TRBV24-1 and TRBJ2-7, with no clear D. There are 13 residues in the CDR3. Germline V gene data show CDR1 as KGHDR and CDR2 as SFDVKD. The V end was cut by 3 bases, the J end by 6 bases, with 11 bases between. The CDR3, as DNA: TGTGCCACCAGTGATAGGAGTTTCTCCGAGCAGTACTTC. The encoded protein is CATSDRSFSEQYF.

The rearrangement links TRBV27 to TRBJ1-2, with 8 bases aligning to TRBD1. Germline V lookup: CDR1 MNHEY, CDR2 SMNVEV (reference sequence). The CDR3 is 12 amino acids. J was trimmed by 9 bases and V by 5 bases; bases with no gene match: 5. The CDR3 loop reads CASSPRQGRYTF. CDR3 DNA: TGTGCCAGCAGTCCCCGACAGGGGCGCTACACCTTC.

V and J are TRBV4-1 and TRBJ1-6, with D maybe TRBD1 (5 bases). The V end lost 0 bases, the J end lost 4 bases, and 10 bases lay between the germline ends. This CDR3 is 16 amino acids long. CDR1 is MGHRA, CDR2 YSYEKL, per germline. The CDR3 here is CASSQDPGLYNSPLHF. CDR3 bases: TGCGCCAGCAGCCAAGATCCGGGACTTTATAATTCACCCCTCCACTTT.

V and J are TRBV15 and TRBJ1-4; no reliable D call. The CDR3 has 16 amino acids. Germline V CDR1 and CDR2: LNHNV, YYDKDF (reference sequence). V shed 0 bases and J shed 4 bases, with 12 bases lying between them. DNA of the CDR3: TGTGCCACCAGCAGAGATCGCGGGTTTAGTAATGAAAAACTGTTTTTT. Translating it yields CATSRDRGFSNEKLFF.

The J gene is TRBJ2-1, the V gene TRBV28; D remains unclear. Germline CDR1 MDHEN, CDR2 SYDVKM. V lost 6 bases and J 0 bases, leaving 18 bases between the germline ends. The CDR3 has 17 residues. CDR3 loop: CASSLNPLGSSYNEQFF. The CDR3 DNA follows: TGTGCCAGCAGCTTAAACCCCTTAGGCAGCTCCTACAATGAGCAGTTCTTC.

This clone was counted only a few times. In DNA form, the CDR3 reads TGTGCCAGCAGCCAAGATCCCAGCGGGAGTGAGGGTGAGCAGTACTTC. Residues: CASSQDPSGSEGEQYF. This chain joins TRBV4-2 and TRBJ2-7; 8 bases map to TRBD2. Germline V gives CDR1 LGHNA, CDR2 YNFKEQ. Unmatched junction bases numbered 11, after V lost 0 bases and J lost 7 bases. The CDR3 runs 16 residues.

This chain links TRBV5-6 with TRBJ1-4, with D uncertain. In germline, CDR1 is SGHDT, CDR2 YYEEEE. Trimming shortened V by 2 bases and J by 6 bases, and 14 bases separated the two germline ends. CDR3 length: 15 amino acids. The CDR3 reads CASSFIGSVDEKLFF. The CDR3 DNA is TGTGCCAGCAGCTTTATCGGATCTGTAGATGAAAAACTGTTTTTT. Full variable domain (remainder filled in from reference TRBV5-6 and TRBJ1-4): DAGVTQSPTHLIKTRGQQVTLRCSPKSGHDTVSWYQQALGQGPQFIFQYYEEEERQRGNFPDRFSGHQFPNYSSELNVNALLLGDSALYLCASSFIGSVDEKLFFGSGTQLSVL.

The chain links TRBV7-2 to TRBJ1-2, with 7 bases that match TRBD1. The CDR3 runs to 15 residues. CDR1 is SGHTA and CDR2 is FQGNSA in the germline V gene. V was clipped by 5 bases and J by 1 base; unmatched bases: 7. As DNA, the CDR3 is TGTGCCAGCAGCCAAGGGACAGTTATTAACTATGGCTACACCTTC. Translating it yields CASSQGTVINYGYTF.

This clone was found once. This chain uses TRBV28 with TRBJ2-7, with 8 bases lining up with TRBD1. The germline CDR1 and CDR2 sequences are MDHEN and SYDVKM. Trimming at V came to 7 bases and at J to 2 bases, leaving 7 bases not matched to a gene. The CDR3 sequence is 14 residues long. Written as DNA, the CDR3 is TGTGCCAGCACCCTCACAGGGGGTACCTACGAGCAGTACTTC. This sequence encodes CASTLTGGTYEQYF.

This clone was detected ten times or more. This chain connects TRBV5-4 to TRBJ1-2; D is perhaps TRBD1 (5 bases). Germline V gene sequence: CDR1 SGHNT, CDR2 YYREEE (reference sequence). The CDR3 length is 15 residues. V lost 0 bases to trimming and J lost 4 bases, with 13 bases between them. The CDR3 spells CASSLAGGAGYGYTF. The CDR3 DNA reads TGTGCCAGCAGCTTGGCCGGAGGGGCGGGCTATGGCTACACCTTC.

The chain uses TRBV11-3 and TRBJ2-7, with D perhaps TRBD1 or TRBD2 (5 bases each). The CDR3 sequence is 16 residues long. V was clipped by 5 bases and J by 2 bases, with 19 bases between them. CDR1 and CDR2 from the germline V gene are SGHNT and YENEEA. The CDR3 nucleotides read TGTGCCAGCAGCCCGAGTGGGGGAAGAGGTCCCTACGAGCAGTACTTC. It yields the protein CASSPSGGRGPYEQYF. Looking up the rest from reference TRBV11-3 and TRBJ2-7 gives the full variable domain: EAGVVQSPRYKIIEKKQPVAFWCNPISGHNTLYWYLQNLGQGPELLIRYENEEAVDDSQLPKDRFSAERLKGVDSTLKIQPAELGDSAVYLCASSPSGGRGPYEQYFGPGTRLTVT.

J is TRBJ1-2 and V is TRBV3-1 (or the pseudogene TRBV3-2); no definite D call. Germline loops: CDR1 LGHDT, CDR2 YNNKEL (reference sequence). The V end was cut by 3 bases, the J end by 4 bases, with 9 bases between. This CDR3 spans 13 amino acids. In nucleotides, the CDR3 is TGTGCCAGCAGCCAGGAGAGGGTCTATGGCTACACCTTC. It encodes CASSQERVYGYTF.

The V and J genes are TRBV28 and TRBJ1-1; 9 bases line up with TRBD1. CDR3 length: 14 amino acids. With 7 bases clipped from V and 3 bases from J, the junction kept 6 bases outside the gene matches. The germline CDR1 and CDR2 sequences are MDHEN and SYDVKM. The CDR3 loop is CASTWDRVDTEAFF. DNA of the CDR3: TGTGCCAGCACCTGGGACAGGGTGGACACTGAAGCTTTCTTT.

There are a few counts of this clone. The chain is built from TRBV4-2 and TRBJ2-5; 7 bases are shared with TRBD2. The V and J ends lost 4 bases and 3 bases, in that order; junction bases with no gene match: 8. This CDR3 has 15 amino acids. CDR1 and CDR2 (germline): LGHNA, YNFKEQ. The CDR3 DNA reads as TGTGCCAGCAGCCGAGGCCCAGGGACTAAAGAGACCCAGTACTTC. Its protein is CASSRGPGTKETQYF.

This chain links TRBV2 with TRBJ2-3, with a tentative D call TRBD2 (5 bases). V was pared by 7 bases and J by 6 bases, with 17 bases between. The germline V gene has CDR1 SNHLY and CDR2 FYNNEI. This CDR3 has 14 residues. The CDR3: CASKSGDPVDTQYF. CDR3 in DNA: TGTGCCAGCAAAAGCGGAGACCCAGTTGATACGCAGTATTTT.

This clone was seen just once. The V and J genes are TRBV4-2 and TRBJ2-1, with D possibly TRBD2 on 5 matching bases. Per the germline V gene, CDR1 is LGHNA and CDR2 is YNFKEQ. With 4 bases removed from V and 4 bases from J, the gap between germline ends came to 17 bases. This CDR3 has 16 residues. CDR3 residues: CASSPTPLLEYNEQFF. CDR3 DNA: TGTGCCAGCAGCCCTACCCCCTTACTAGAGTACAATGAGCAGTTCTTC.

The chain has TRBV5-1 and TRBJ1-4; possible D gene TRBD1, 5 bases. Germline loops: CDR1 SGHRS, CDR2 YFSETQ. The CDR3 consists of 16 residues. Trimming shortened V by 1 base and J by 5 bases, and 15 bases separated the two germline ends. The chain's CDR3 is CASSLTGHGGNEKLFF. DNA for the CDR3: TGCGCCAGCAGCTTGACAGGCCATGGGGGGAATGAAAAACTGTTTTTT. The whole variable domain, filled in from reference TRBV5-1 and TRBJ1-4, reads KAGVTQTPRYLIKTRGQQVTLSCSPISGHRSVSWYQQTPGQGLQFLFEYFSETQRNKGNFPGRFSGRQFSNSRSEMNVSTLELGDSALYLCASSLTGHGGNEKLFFGSGTQLSVL.

CDR3 nucleotide sequence: TGTGCCTACCGCAAAGGGACTTCTCAGACCGGGGAGCTGTTTTTT. This codes for CAYRKGTSQTGELFF. The genes are TRBV30 and TRBJ2-2; D is possibly TRBD2 (6 bases). V lost 7 bases, J lost 5 bases, and 20 bases lay in between. This CDR3 comprises 15 residues. Germline V gives CDR1 GTSNPN, CDR2 SVGIG (reference sequence).